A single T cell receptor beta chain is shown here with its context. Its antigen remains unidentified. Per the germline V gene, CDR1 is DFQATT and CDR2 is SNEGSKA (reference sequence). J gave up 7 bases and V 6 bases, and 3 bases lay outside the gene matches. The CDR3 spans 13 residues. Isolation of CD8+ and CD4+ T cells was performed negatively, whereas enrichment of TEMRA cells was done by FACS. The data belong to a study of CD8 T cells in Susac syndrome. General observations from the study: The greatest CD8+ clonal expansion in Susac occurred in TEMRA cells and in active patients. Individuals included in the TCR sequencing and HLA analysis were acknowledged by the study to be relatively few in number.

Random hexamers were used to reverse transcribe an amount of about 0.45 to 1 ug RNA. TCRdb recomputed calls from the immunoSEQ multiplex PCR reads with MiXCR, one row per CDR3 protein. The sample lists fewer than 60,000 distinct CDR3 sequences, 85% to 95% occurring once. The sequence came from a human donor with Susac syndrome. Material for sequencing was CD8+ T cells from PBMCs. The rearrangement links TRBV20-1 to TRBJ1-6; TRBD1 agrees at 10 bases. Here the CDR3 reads CSARDRGNSPLHF. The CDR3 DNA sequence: TGCAGTGCCAGGGACAGGGGAAATTCACCCCTCCACTTT.